The TCR beta chain under discussion was sequenced for a study of a mutant IDH1 vaccine in newly diagnosed glioma. Study overall: Vaccine administration was initiated 4-6 weeks following radiotherapy alone, or with temozolomide cycles.

Method: immunoSEQ multiplex PCR; TCRdb's copy keeps in-frame clones and lacks some. The sample lists tens of thousands of clones, 82% occurring once. The CDR3 is 15 amino acids. Germline CDR1 is ENHRY and CDR2 is SYGVKD. V was trimmed by 6 bases and J by 0 bases, leaving 12 bases between them. About this clone: Antigen specificity is unknown.

As to time point: week 47, end of study. All doses held 300 ug of mutant IDH1 20-mer peptide, with topical imiquimod. At weeks 1, 3, 5, 7, 11, 15, 19 and 23, patients received a vaccination, eight in all. The genes are TRBV10-3 and TRBJ1-5; D is uncertain. Material: PBMCs, obtained from a glioma patient whose treatment included an IDH1 peptide vaccine. This sequence was found in a man aged 35 to 55 with glioma. Some clones in this sample may be carry-over from other donors' samples. The chain's CDR3 is CAIRPDGYSNQPQHF. CDR3 nucleotide sequence: TGTGCCATCAGACCGGACGGTTATAGCAATCAGCCCCAGCATTTT.